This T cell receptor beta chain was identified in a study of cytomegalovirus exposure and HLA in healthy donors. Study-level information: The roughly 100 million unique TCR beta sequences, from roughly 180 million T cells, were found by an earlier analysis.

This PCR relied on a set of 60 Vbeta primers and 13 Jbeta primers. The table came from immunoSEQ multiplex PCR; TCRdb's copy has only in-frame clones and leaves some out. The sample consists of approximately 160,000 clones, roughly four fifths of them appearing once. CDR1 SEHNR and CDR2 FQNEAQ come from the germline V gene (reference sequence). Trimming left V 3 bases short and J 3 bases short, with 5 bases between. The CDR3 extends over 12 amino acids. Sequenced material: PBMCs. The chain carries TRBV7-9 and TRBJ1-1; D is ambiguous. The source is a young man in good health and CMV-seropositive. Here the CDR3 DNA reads TGTGCCAGCAGCTTCCCGGACACTGAAGCTTTCTTT. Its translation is CASSFPDTEAFF.